The 11 T cell receptor beta chains reported below all come from one sample, sequenced in a study of T cells in narcolepsy. Assay: immunoSEQ multiplex PCR; the TCRdb copy retains only in-frame clones and omits some. This table has about 35,000 clones, 81% appearing once. Specimen: memory (CD45RA-) CD4+ T cells from blood. The receptors originated from a human donor in good health.

The rearrangement links TRBV5-6 to TRBJ1-6, with D uncertain. V was trimmed by 2 bases and J by 7 bases, leaving 13 bases between them. The CDR3 contains 15 residues. Looked up from germline, CDR1 is SGHDT and CDR2 is YYEEEE. The CDR3 spells CASSLETLPNSPLHF. CDR3 DNA sequence: TGTGCCAGCAGCTTAGAAACCCTTCCGAATTCACCCCTCCACTTT.

V is TRBV28 and J is TRBJ2-7; tentative D call: TRBD1 (5 bases). From germline, CDR1 is MDHEN and CDR2 SYDVKM. The length of the CDR3 is 15 residues. Trimming removed 6 bases at V and 0 bases at J, with 15 bases between. The CDR3 DNA sequence: TGTGCCAGCAGCCCTCCAGTGGGGCTCTCCTACGAGCAGTACTTC. This codes for CASSPPVGLSYEQYF.

The V and J genes are TRBV21-1 and TRBJ2-5; TRBD2, the D gene given by the table, was not confirmed from the DNA. TRBJ2-7 explains the end of the DNA better; the J call may be wrong. TRBV21-1 represents a pseudogene. CDR3 length: 23 amino acids. The CDR3 sequence: CASIPPRGGAPSGREGLVHEQYF. Here the CDR3 DNA reads TGTGCCAGCATCCCCCCCAGGGGGGGGGCGCCCAGCGGGAGGGAGGGCCTTGTCCACGAGCAGTACTTC.

The V gene is TRBV5-4, the J gene TRBJ2-7; 13 bases map to TRBD2. Germline CDR1 reads SGHNT; CDR2 reads YYREEE (reference sequence). This CDR3 has 16 residues. Unmatched junction bases numbered 4, after V lost 0 bases and J lost 4 bases. CDR3 sequence reads: CASSLGGLAGEYEQYF. The DNA of the CDR3 is TGTGCCAGCAGCTTGGGTGGACTAGCGGGGGAGTACGAGCAGTACTTC.

This chain connects TRBV30 to TRBJ1-5, with D possibly TRBD1 on 6 matching bases. This CDR3 comprises 13 residues. In germline, CDR1 is GTSNPN, CDR2 SVGIG (reference sequence). V lost 3 bases and J lost 10, with 16 bases in between. CDR3 protein: CAWRRDAGEPQHF. The CDR3 bases are TGTGCCTGGAGGCGGGACGCAGGGGAACCCCAGCATTTT.

The V and J genes are TRBV5-1 and TRBJ2-3, with a weak D call TRBD1 (5 bases). The V end was cut by 4 bases, the J end by 0 bases, with 12 bases between. Looked up from germline, CDR1 is SGHRS and CDR2 is YFSETQ. The CDR3 runs to 15 residues. The CDR3, as DNA: TGCGCCAGCAGCCGAGACAGCCTTAGCACAGATACGCAGTATTTT. Protein product: CASSRDSLSTDTQYF. The variable domain in full, with the rest retrieved from reference TRBV5-1 and TRBJ2-3, is KAGVTQTPRYLIKTRGQQVTLSCSPISGHRSVSWYQQTPGQGLQFLFEYFSETQRNKGNFPGRFSGRQFSNSRSEMNVSTLELGDSALYLCASSRDSLSTDTQYFGPGTRLTVL.

The V and J genes are TRBV7-9 and TRBJ1-4, with 10 bases lining up with TRBD1. CDR1 and CDR2 (germline): SEHNR, FQNEAQ (reference sequence). This CDR3 is 15 amino acids long. V was clipped by 4 bases and J by 8 bases; unmatched bases: 7. For the CDR3, the DNA is TGTGCCAGCAGCTCAGACGGGACAGGGGACGAAAAACTGTTTTTT. It translates to CASSSDGTGDEKLFF.

V usage is TRBV14 and J usage is TRBJ2-3; TRBD2 might be the D (7 bases). The V and J ends lost 1 base and 4 bases respectively, with 21 bases between them. CDR1 is SGHDN and CDR2 is FVKESK in the germline V gene. The CDR3 length is 18 residues. CDR3 sequence: CASSQAKGGARTSDTQYF. The CDR3 nucleotides read TGTGCCAGCAGCCAAGCTAAGGGGGGGGCCCGTACGTCAGATACGCAGTATTTT.

This chain joins TRBV7-3 and TRBJ1-1; D is undetermined. The V end lost 2 bases, the J end lost 4 bases, and 8 bases lay between the germline ends. The germline gives CDR1 SGHTA, CDR2 FQGTGA. The CDR3 runs to 13 residues. The CDR3 loop reads CASSLEPGTEAFF. Here the CDR3 DNA reads TGTGCCAGCAGCTTAGAACCGGGCACTGAAGCTTTCTTT.

The V and J genes are TRBV5-6 and TRBJ2-7, with D tentatively TRBD2 (5 bases). Trimming removed 2 bases from V and 3 bases from J, with 6 bases in between. Germline assignment: CDR1 SGHDT and CDR2 YYEEEE. This CDR3 has 12 amino acids. Here the CDR3 reads CASSLSGYEQYF. The CDR3 DNA follows: TGTGCCAGCAGCTTAAGCGGCTACGAGCAGTACTTC.

The chain couples TRBV10-2 to TRBJ2-7; 8 nucleotides agree with TRBD2. The germline V gene has CDR1 WSHSY and CDR2 SAAADI. The junction had 3 bases not matched to a gene; V was cut back by 6 bases and J by 2 bases. This CDR3 has 13 amino acids. The CDR3: CASSGGGAYEQYF. CDR3 bases: TGCGCCAGCAGCGGGGGGGGAGCCTACGAGCAGTACTTC.